This TCR beta chain emerged from a study of control samples from healthy donors and cancer patients. Produced via immunoSEQ multiplex PCR; TCRdb's table is partial and in-frame only. Found here are around 200,000 clones, roughly 93% of them singletons; the top ten hold more than 1.4%. There are 13 residues in the CDR3. The V gene's germline CDR1 is SNHLY and CDR2 FYNNEI. Trimming removed 7 bases at V and 5 bases at J, with 13 bases between. Material for sequencing was blood. The chain couples TRBV2 to TRBJ2-3; no clear D. The sequence was obtained from a man aged 18 to 29 in good health. The CDR3 region is CASNKDSGDTQYF. DNA for the CDR3: TGTGCCAGCAATAAGGATAGTGGAGATACGCAGTATTTT.